This is a list of T cell receptor beta chains from one sample in a study of cytomegalovirus exposure and HLA in healthy donors. This table comes from immunoSEQ multiplex PCR, and its TCRdb copy is limited to in-frame clones, with some not included. The sample comprises about 130,000 clones, around 75% of which are singletons, and roughly 3.1% rests with the top ten. Sequencing input: PBMCs. The origin of the receptors is a man aged 30 to 45 in good health and CMV-seronegative. Each CDR3 is given without its conserved first and last residue. The order of the fields is J gene, V gene, D gene, CDR3 protein. D genes are given only for firm matches.

J: TRBJ2-1
V: TRBV27
D: -
CDR3: ASSLWAGYNEQF

J: TRBJ1-1
V: TRBV7-3
D: -
CDR3: ASSLWVRDNTEAF

J: TRBJ2-7
V: TRBV15
D: TRBD1
CDR3: ATSRGPGTGNDEQY

J: TRBJ2-7
V: TRBV5-6
D: TRBD1
CDR3: ASSTGTGTYEQY

J: TRBJ1-1
V: TRBV18
D: TRBD1
CDR3: ASSTTGVAEAF

J: TRBJ1-5
V: TRBV9
D: TRBD1
CDR3: ASSDTGVYQPQH

J: TRBJ2-3
V: TRBV7-9
D: -
CDR3: ASSARLAPSTDTQY

J: TRBJ1-4
V: TRBV18
D: -
CDR3: ASSPDRLNEKLF

J: TRBJ1-2
V: TRBV4-1
D: -
CDR3: ASSQGRQINYGYT

J: TRBJ1-5
V: TRBV21-1
D: -
CDR3: ASSKQGQPQH

J: TRBJ2-3
V: TRBV4-2
D: TRBD2
CDR3: ASSQGTSSGTDTQY

J: TRBJ2-5
V: TRBV27
D: -
CDR3: ASSLLAAGGETQY

J: TRBJ2-3
V: TRBV30
D: TRBD2
CDR3: AWMLTSGTDTQY

J: TRBJ1-1
V: TRBV6-5
D: -
CDR3: ASSYAAATEAF

J: TRBJ2-7
V: TRBV2
D: TRBD2
CDR3: ASSPLLGTIKGTSKAYEQY

J: TRBJ2-6
V: TRBV5-8
D: TRBD1
CDR3: ASSLGTGSSGANVLT

J: TRBJ2-1
V: TRBV15
D: TRBD2
CDR3: ATSLTSGSRNEQF

J: TRBJ2-2
V: TRBV30
D: -
CDR3: AWSGGGLNTGELF

J: TRBJ1-1
V: TRBV30
D: -
CDR3: AWSVLSTEAF

J: TRBJ2-1
V: TRBV5-4
D: TRBD2
CDR3: ASSLARLAGLLSYNEQF

J: TRBJ1-2
V: TRBV4-3
D: -
CDR3: ASSPGGPIPYGYT

J: TRBJ2-7
V: TRBV9
D: TRBD2
CDR3: ASSVGLAGWSYEQY

J: TRBJ2-3
V: TRBV9
D: -
CDR3: ASSGAEDTQY

J: TRBJ2-3
V: TRBV19
D: TRBD2
CDR3: ASRPSGLAGKDTQY

J: TRBJ2-5
V: TRBV28
D: TRBD1
CDR3: ASSFRQGKETQY

J: TRBJ1-1
V: TRBV25-1
D: -
CDR3: ASRQGFAAEAF

J: TRBJ1-1
V: TRBV7-9
D: -
CDR3: ATPGTEAF

J: TRBJ1-2
V: TRBV20-1
D: -
CDR3: SGAVGGYT

J: TRBJ1-2
V: TRBV5-6
D: -
CDR3: ASSFDMAGGYT

J: TRBJ2-7
V: TRBV18
D: -
CDR3: ASSPPEGYEQY

J: TRBJ1-1
V: TRBV7-9
D: -
CDR3: ASSSNPEGKAF

J: TRBJ2-7
V: TRBV6-1
D: -
CDR3: ASSANRAEQY

J: TRBJ1-2
V: TRBV1
D: -
CDR3: TSSQTRPTRSRGGYGYT

J: TRBJ2-3
V: TRBV29-1
D: TRBD2
CDR3: SVKRLAVVTDTQY

J: TRBJ2-7
V: TRBV27
D: TRBD1
CDR3: ASSWGQGASYEQY

J: TRBJ1-2
V: TRBV5-6
D: -
CDR3: ASSLGRGGGYT

J: TRBJ1-1
V: TRBV11-3
D: -
CDR3: ASSLGYPDSLRDTEAF

J: TRBJ1-2
V: TRBV18
D: -
CDR3: ASSPRGQGVVSDNYGYT

J: TRBJ2-1
V: TRBV7-9
D: TRBD2
CDR3: ASTWGLAGVDEQF

J: TRBJ2-5
V: TRBV7-6
D: -
CDR3: ASSWQGGQETQY